The rows below give T cell receptor beta chains drawn from one sample of a study of CD8+ T cells in alopecia areata. Repertoires were generated with immunoSEQ multiplex PCR, while TCRdb's copy carries only in-frame clones and drops some. The top ten clones hold around 0.84% of a sample with around 300,000 clones, 60% of them seen once. Here the sequenced sample was CD4+ T cells sorted from blood, taken around week 53, from a patient treated with tofacitinib. These receptors all stem from a human donor with alopecia areata. Each CDR3 is given with its conserved first and last residue. The order of the fields is D gene, clone size, V gene, J gene, CDR3 protein, CDR3 DNA. D genes are given only for firm matches. Clone size is not always given. Where it is, it says once, few, many or a class for expanded clones.

NA	NA	TRBV20-1	TRBJ1-2	CSARTSPGYTF	TGCAGTGCTCGGACCTCCCCGGGCTACACCTTC
NA	few	TRBV4-3	TRBJ2-7	CASSRKGHSYEQYF	TGCGCCAGCAGCCGCAAGGGACACTCCTACGAGCAGTACTTC
NA	NA	TRBV6-6	TRBJ2-5	CASSYPGNQETQYF	TGTGCCAGCAGTTACCCCGGGAATCAAGAGACCCAGTACTTC
NA	NA	TRBV10-3	TRBJ2-7	CAITHSLGGYEQYF	TGTGCCATCACCCATTCCTTAGGTGGCTACGAGCAGTACTTC
NA	few	TRBV5-6	TRBJ2-5	CASSPDRRETQYF	TGTGCCAGCAGCCCAGACAGACGGGAGACCCAGTACTTC
NA	NA	TRBV15	TRBJ1-5	CATRGLGGNQPQHF	TGTGCCACCAGGGGGCTAGGGGGCAATCAGCCCCAGCATTTT
NA	NA	TRBV9	TRBJ1-1	CASSTGHNRGTEAFF	TGTGCCAGCAGCACGGGACATAATAGAGGTACTGAAGCTTTCTTT
TRBD1	NA	TRBV5-1	TRBJ2-5	CASSFLRGQETQYF	TGCGCCAGCAGCTTCCTCAGGGGGCAAGAGACCCAGTACTTC
NA	few	TRBV9	TRBJ1-5	CASSADYSNQPQHF	TGTGCCAGCAGCGCCGATTATAGCAATCAGCCCCAGCATTTT
NA	few	TRBV5-4	TRBJ2-7	CASSKPQGPGVYEQYF	TGTGCCAGCAGCAAGCCACAGGGGCCGGGGGTCTACGAGCAGTACTTC
NA	NA	TRBV5-1	TRBJ2-5	CASSTEETQYF	TGCGCCAGCAGCACAGAAGAGACCCAGTACTTC
NA	NA	TRBV30	TRBJ2-3	CAWSVSNTQYF	TGTGCCTGGAGTGTATCTAATACGCAGTATTTT
NA	NA	TRBV10-3	TRBJ1-2	CAISESYRSSYGYTF	TGTGCCATCAGTGAGTCCTACAGGTCGAGCTATGGCTACACCTTC
NA	NA	TRBV30	TRBJ1-1	CAWRRRNTEAFF	TGTGCCTGGAGACGTCGCAACACTGAAGCTTTCTTT
TRBD2	NA	TRBV7-2	TRBJ2-5	CASSITSGETQYF	TGTGCCAGCAGCATAACTAGCGGAGAGACCCAGTACTTC
TRBD1	NA	TRBV30	TRBJ2-5	CALLRDRGQETQYF	TGTGCCTTGCTCCGAGACAGGGGTCAAGAGACCCAGTACTTC
TRBD2	NA	TRBV6-1	TRBJ2-3	CASTRLAGTDTQYF	TGTGCCAGCACCCGACTAGCGGGCACAGATACGCAGTATTTT
NA	NA	TRBV9	TRBJ1-3	CASSAGATSGNTIYF	TGTGCCAGCAGCGCCGGAGCGACCTCTGGAAACACCATATATTTT
TRBD1	NA	TRBV30	TRBJ2-7	CAWKGVGQRQYEQYF	TGTGCCTGGAAAGGAGTGGGACAGCGCCAGTACGAGCAGTACTTC
TRBD1	NA	TRBV29-1	TRBJ1-4	CSVRDRVNEKLFF	TGCAGCGTAAGGGACAGAGTGAATGAAAAACTGTTTTTT
TRBD1	few	TRBV19	TRBJ1-5	CASTPNTGGWQPQHF	TGTGCCAGTACCCCGAATACAGGGGGTTGGCAGCCCCAGCATTTT
NA	NA	TRBV6-1	TRBJ2-7	CASSEKPGVRSYEQYF	TGTGCCAGCAGTGAGAAACCAGGGGTAAGGTCCTACGAGCAGTACTTC
TRBD1	NA	TRBV4-1	TRBJ1-5	CASSQRTGSNQPQHF	TGCGCCAGCAGCCAAAGGACAGGGTCCAATCAGCCCCAGCATTTT
NA	few	TRBV7-9	TRBJ2-7	CASSKDSSRWNEQYF	TGTGCCAGCAGCAAGGACAGCTCCAGGTGGAACGAGCAGTACTTC
NA	NA	TRBV4-3	TRBJ1-2	CASSQEDPGGGEDGYTF	TGCGCCAGCAGCCAAGAGGACCCCGGGGGGGGTGAGGATGGCTACACCTTC
TRBD1	NA	TRBV29-1	TRBJ2-6	CSGWDRGRNVLTF	TGCAGCGGTTGGGACAGGGGGCGTAACGTCCTGACTTTC
NA	NA	TRBV30	TRBJ1-3	CAWKGNTIYF	TGTGCCTGGAAGGGAAACACCATATATTTT
TRBD1	NA	TRBV5-4	TRBJ2-7	CASSQLGTGGTYEQYF	TGTGCCAGCAGCCAACTGGGGACAGGGGGCACCTACGAGCAGTACTTC
NA	NA	TRBV5-6	TRBJ2-5	CASSWDEGRYQETQYF	TGTGCCAGCAGCTGGGACGAGGGGAGATATCAAGAGACCCAGTACTTC
NA	NA	TRBV9	TRBJ1-5	CASSERGGNQPQHF	TGTGCCAGCAGCGAGAGGGGCGGCAATCAGCCCCAGCATTTT
TRBD1	NA	TRBV30	TRBJ1-2	CAQTLRGYMYGYTF	TGTGCCCAAACGCTCAGGGGGTATATGTATGGCTACACCTTC
TRBD1	NA	TRBV4-2	TRBJ1-5	CASSPVGGKEPQHF	TGTGCCAGCAGCCCCGTAGGGGGCAAGGAGCCCCAGCATTTT
TRBD2	few	TRBV6-5	TRBJ2-1	CASSYSASGGYNEQFF	TGTGCCAGCAGTTACTCGGCTAGCGGGGGCTACAATGAGCAGTTCTTC
NA	once	TRBV5-4	TRBJ2-4	CASSSTGTLGHIQYF	TGTGCCAGCAGCTCCACCGGGACATTGGGACACATTCAGTACTTC
TRBD1	NA	TRBV5-6	TRBJ2-6	CASSLQGAAGANVLTF	TGTGCCAGCAGCCTTCAGGGGGCGGCTGGGGCCAACGTCCTGACTTTC
NA	NA	TRBV18	TRBJ2-7	CASSPLPKQSYEQYF	TGTGCCAGCTCACCACTCCCTAAGCAGTCCTACGAGCAGTACTTC
NA	NA	TRBV5-1	TRBJ1-2	CASSLDQLGYGYTF	TGCGCCAGCAGCTTGGACCAGCTAGGCTATGGCTACACCTTC
TRBD1	NA	TRBV4-2	TRBJ2-1	CASSQDVGTGYNEQFF	TGTGCCAGCAGCCAAGATGTCGGGACAGGGTATAATGAGCAGTTCTTC
NA	NA	TRBV15	TRBJ2-1	CATSREDRRFF	TGTGCCACCAGCAGAGAGGACCGAAGGTTCTTC
NA	few	TRBV7-3	TRBJ2-5	CASSLSLGETQYF	TGTGCCAGCAGCTTATCCCTAGGGGAGACCCAGTACTTC